The 3 T cell receptor beta chains reported below all come from one sample, sequenced in a study of OX40 agonist ivuxolimab in advanced cancers. Generated by immunoSEQ multiplex PCR, the TCRdb table keeps only in-frame clones and is missing some. The sample carries roughly 68,000 clones, 80% to 90% recorded once. Material: CD4+ or CD8+ T cells sorted from blood, obtained in a trial of the OX40 agonist ivuxolimab. The receptors were gathered from an adult with an advanced solid tumor such as melanoma, head and neck, liver or kidney cancer.

V and J are TRBV27 and TRBJ2-3; TRBD2 matches at 13 bases. J gave up 2 bases and V 2 bases, and 4 bases lay outside the gene matches. Germline V lookup: CDR1 MNHEY, CDR2 SMNVEV (reference sequence). This CDR3 is built from 17 residues. Written as DNA, the CDR3 is TGTGCCAGCAGTTTACCCGGGACTAGCGGGGTCACAGATACGCAGTATTTT. Its protein product is CASSLPGTSGVTDTQYF.

The genes are TRBV6-5 and TRBJ1-2; TRBD1 agrees at 7 bases. From germline, CDR1 is MNHEY and CDR2 SVGAGI. V shed 5 bases, J shed 4 bases, and the junction held 10 bases outside the gene matches. The CDR3 length is 15 residues. In DNA, the CDR3 is TGTGCCAGCAGTAGGTCGACAGGGCATGGCTATGGCTACACCTTC. This sequence encodes CASSRSTGHGYGYTF.

V usage is TRBV5-4 and J usage is TRBJ2-1, with D perhaps TRBD1 or TRBD2 (6 bases each). Germline V gives CDR1 SGHNT, CDR2 YYREEE (reference sequence). The V end lost 3 bases, the J end lost 6 bases, and 19 bases lay between the germline ends. The CDR3 has 16 residues. The CDR3 region has the DNA TGTGCCAGCAGCTGGAGGGGCAGGGGTTTACCCAATGAGCAGTTCTTC. It is translated as CASSWRGRGLPNEQFF.